Shown below are 7 T cell receptor beta chains from a single sample sequenced in a study of cytomegalovirus exposure and HLA in healthy donors. The PCR used 60 Vbeta and 13 Jbeta primers. Assay: immunoSEQ multiplex PCR; the TCRdb copy retains only in-frame clones and omits some. Of about 130,000 clones detected, roughly 80% appear once; the ten largest clones hold roughly 4%. Sequenced material: PBMCs. All receptors come from a woman aged 40 to 49 in good health and CMV-seronegative.

The chain uses TRBV19 and TRBJ2-5; 7 bases line up with TRBD2. The ends lost 5 bases at V and 4 bases at J; junction bases unmatched: 4. CDR1 is LNHDA and CDR2 is SQIVND in the germline V gene (reference sequence). The CDR3 is 13 residues long. The CDR3 reads CASSWASGETQYF. CDR3 DNA sequence: TGTGCCAGTAGTTGGGCTAGCGGAGAGACCCAGTACTTC.

This clone was observed a few times. CDR3 in DNA: TGCGCCAGCAGCCATGAGCACACCGGGGAGCTGTTTTTT. Translating it yields CASSHEHTGELFF. The rearrangement joins TRBV4-1 to TRBJ2-2; no clear D gene. Trimming shortened V by 3 bases and J by 3 bases, and 5 bases separated the two germline ends. Germline CDR1 reads MGHRA; CDR2 reads YSYEKL. The CDR3 is made up of 13 amino acids.

The rearrangement links TRBV7-9 to TRBJ1-1; 11 bases agree with TRBD1. Trimming took 10 bases from V and 1 from J; bases not matched to a gene: 5. In germline, CDR1 is SEHNR, CDR2 FQNEAQ (reference sequence). This CDR3 has 14 amino acids. The CDR3 is CATDRGRRNTEAFF. The CDR3 DNA sequence: TGTGCCACGGACAGGGGGCGACGGAACACTGAAGCTTTCTTT.

This rearrangement joins TRBV7-2 to TRBJ2-3, with 10 bases that match TRBD2. CDR3 length equals 18 residues. The germline CDR1 and CDR2 sequences are SGHTA and FQGNSA. V lost 2 bases, J lost 3 bases, and 11 bases stayed unmatched. For the CDR3, the DNA is TGTGCCAGCAGCTTAACCCTAGCGGGAGATCTGGTTACAGATACGCAGTATTTT. It encodes CASSLTLAGDLVTDTQYF.

This rearrangement joins TRBV5-1 to TRBJ2-7; 11 bases map to TRBD1. V lost 4 bases to trimming and J lost 0 bases; unmatched junction nucleotides: 3. CDR1 SGHRS and CDR2 YFSETQ come from the germline V gene. The CDR3 totals 15 residues. The CDR3 loop reads CASSLGQGASYEQYF. CDR3 DNA: TGCGCCAGCAGCCTCGGACAGGGGGCCTCCTACGAGCAGTACTTC.

The chain joins TRBV5-6 to TRBJ2-7; 9 nucleotides line up with TRBD1. The CDR3 runs 13 residues. V shed 4 bases and J 2 bases; nucleotides not matched to a gene: 1. Germline V CDR1 and CDR2: SGHDT, YYEEEE. The CDR3 reads CASSRQGAYEQYF. CDR3 DNA sequence: TGTGCCAGCAGCCGACAGGGGGCCTACGAGCAGTACTTC.

The chain recombines TRBV29-1 with TRBJ2-2, with D tentatively TRBD2 (6 bases). Trimming cost V 3 bases and J 5 bases, with 10 bases left between them. The length of the CDR3 is 13 residues. Germline V lookup: CDR1 SQVTM, CDR2 ANQGSEA. The CDR3 DNA is TGCAGCGTTGATGGGGGAGGTACCGGGGAGCTGTTTTTT. Its protein product is CSVDGGGTGELFF.